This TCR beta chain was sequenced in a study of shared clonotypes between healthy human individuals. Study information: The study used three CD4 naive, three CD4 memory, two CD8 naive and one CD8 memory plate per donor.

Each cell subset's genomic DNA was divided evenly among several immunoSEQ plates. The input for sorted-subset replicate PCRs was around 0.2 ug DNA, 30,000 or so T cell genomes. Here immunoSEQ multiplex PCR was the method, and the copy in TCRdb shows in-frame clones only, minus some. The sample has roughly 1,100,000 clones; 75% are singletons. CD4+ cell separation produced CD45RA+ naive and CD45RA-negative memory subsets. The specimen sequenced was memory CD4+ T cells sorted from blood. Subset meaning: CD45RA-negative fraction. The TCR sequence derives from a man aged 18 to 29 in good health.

CDR3 residues: CASSGQVGNEKLFF. CDR3 sequence (DNA): TGTGCCAGCAGTGGACAAGTGGGGAATGAAAAACTGTTTTTT. The V call is TRBV6-6, the J call TRBJ1-4; maybe TRBD1 (5 bases). Germline loops: CDR1 MNHNY, CDR2 SVGAGI (reference sequence). V was cut by 5 bases and J by 5 bases, with 12 bases left in between. This CDR3 is 14 amino acids long.